Listed here are 16 T cell receptor beta chains from one sample, sequenced in a study of cytomegalovirus exposure and HLA in healthy donors. Primers: 60 Vbeta forward and 13 Jbeta reverse. The protocol was immunoSEQ multiplex PCR, while the TCRdb copy is restricted to in-frame clones and leaves out a portion. The sample lists 160,000 or so clones, over 75% occurring once. Sequenced: PBMCs. The receptors stem from a woman aged 50 to 60 in good health and CMV-seronegative.

V and J are TRBV28 and TRBJ2-5; D unresolved. Germline V gives CDR1 MDHEN, CDR2 SYDVKM. Trimming stripped 5 bases from V and 0 bases from J, with 7 bases between. This CDR3 spans 13 amino acids. The CDR3 region has the DNA TGTGCCAGCAGTCTCGAGTACCAAGAGACCCAGTACTTC. It specifies CASSLEYQETQYF.

The V gene is TRBV5-1, the J gene TRBJ2-2; 9 nucleotides line up with TRBD1. The CDR3 loop spans 15 amino acids. Trimming removed 0 bases from V and 6 bases from J; junction bases left unmatched: 3. Germline values: CDR1 SGHRS, CDR2 YFSETQ. The CDR3 region is CASSLETGGPGELFF. In DNA form, the CDR3 reads TGCGCCAGCAGCTTGGAAACAGGGGGCCCCGGGGAGCTGTTTTTT.

This chain joins TRBV4-1 and TRBJ1-5, with 7 nucleotides matching TRBD1. The CDR3 consists of 15 residues. CDR1 is MGHRA and CDR2 is YSYEKL in the germline V gene. The V and J ends lost 0 bases and 11 bases, in that order; junction bases with no gene match: 10. CDR3 loop: CASSQDPGGPFSQHF. The CDR3 DNA sequence: TGCGCCAGCAGCCAAGATCCAGGGGGACCCTTCTCCCAGCATTTT.

The gene calls are TRBV27 and TRBJ2-7, with 8 bases lining up with TRBD2. The CDR3 runs 14 residues. In germline, CDR1 is MNHEY, CDR2 SMNVEV (reference sequence). After removal of 5 bases from V and 5 bases from J, the junction contained 8 bases not matched to a gene. The CDR3 DNA follows: TGTGCCAGCAGTAACGGAGCGGGAGTTAACGAGCAGTACTTC. Translation: CASSNGAGVNEQYF.

The chain couples TRBV2 to TRBJ1-1; D uncertain. The CDR3 has 13 residues. The V gene lost 7 bases and the J gene lost 1 base, with 10 bases spanning the gap. The germline CDR1 and CDR2 sequences are SNHLY and FYNNEI. This CDR3 is CASNPRWNTEAFF. CDR3 sequence (DNA): TGTGCCAGCAATCCCAGGTGGAACACTGAAGCTTTCTTT.

The chain employs TRBV4-2 and TRBJ2-1, with D hard to call. The V gene's germline CDR1 is LGHNA and CDR2 YNFKEQ. V dropped 1 base and J dropped 2 bases, with 15 bases sitting between them. The CDR3 is 17 amino acids. Here the CDR3 DNA reads TGTGCCAGCAGCCAAGGGTTTGGCTCAGTCGCCTACAATGAGCAGTTCTTC. Translating it yields CASSQGFGSVAYNEQFF.

The chain couples TRBV27 to TRBJ2-1; a weak D match, TRBD1 (6 bases). With 5 bases removed from V and 1 base from J, the gap between germline ends came to 12 bases. The CDR3 contains 15 residues. Germline CDR1 MNHEY, CDR2 SMNVEV (reference sequence). The CDR3: CASSPQGNSYNEQFF. Here the CDR3 DNA reads TGTGCCAGCAGTCCACAGGGCAATTCCTACAATGAGCAGTTCTTC.

The rearrangement links TRBV7-2 to TRBJ2-3; 8 bases agree with TRBD1. The J segment lost 4 bases and the V segment lost 3 bases, leaving 3 bases of the junction unmatched. The length of the CDR3 is 14 residues. Looked up from germline, CDR1 is SGHTA and CDR2 is FQGNSA. The DNA for the CDR3 is TGTGCCAGCAGCTTCGACAGGGGCCCAGATACGCAGTATTTT. Its translation: CASSFDRGPDTQYF.

This rearrangement joins TRBV6-1 to TRBJ1-4; D is possibly TRBD1 (5 bases). The CDR3 sequence is 15 residues long. Looked up from germline, CDR1 is MNHNS and CDR2 is SASEGT. Trimming stripped 2 bases from V and 8 bases from J, with 15 bases between. The CDR3 nucleotides read TGTGCCAGCAGTGAAACAGGTGAATTGGAAGAAAAACTGTTTTTT. This translates into CASSETGELEEKLFF.

The chain employs TRBV7-2 and TRBJ2-3; D not resolved. The germline V gene has CDR1 SGHTA and CDR2 FQGNSA. The V end lost 1 base, the J end lost 2 bases, and 4 bases lay between the germline ends. This CDR3 is built from 13 residues. The CDR3 loop is CASSLVVTDTQYF. CDR3 nucleotide sequence: TGTGCCAGCAGCTTAGTAGTCACAGATACGCAGTATTTT.

For this clone: Compared with germline, one end of the junction differs, possibly owing to a read error. The chain joins TRBV27 to TRBJ2-3; TRBD1 might be the D (6 bases). Germline V gene sequence: CDR1 MNHEY, CDR2 SMNVEV (reference sequence). This CDR3 has 15 amino acids. CDR3 nucleotide sequence: TGTGCCAGCAGTTCCCCCCGGACAGCACAGATACGCAGTGTTTTT. Translating it yields CASSSPRTAQIRSVF.

The chain links TRBV7-2 to TRBJ2-3; the D is unclear. From germline, CDR1 is SGHTA and CDR2 FQGNSA. Trimming removed 7 bases at V and 2 bases at J, with 16 bases between. The length of the CDR3 is 15 residues. The CDR3 bases are TGTGCCAGCACCCCGAGCTGGCGGTTCACAGATACGCAGTATTTT. Protein: CASTPSWRFTDTQYF.

The sample holds one count of this clone. The chain joins TRBV6-1 to TRBJ2-1, with 7 bases lining up with TRBD1. The CDR3 totals 15 residues. After removal of 4 bases from V and 2 bases from J, the junction contained 5 bases not matched to a gene. Per germline, CDR1 MNHNS and CDR2 SASEGT. The CDR3 loop reads CASSVDRVPYNEQFF. DNA for the CDR3: TGTGCCAGCAGTGTAGACAGGGTTCCCTACAATGAGCAGTTCTTC.

The gene calls are TRBV5-1 and TRBJ2-2, with D unclear. The CDR3 spans 15 residues. Germline V gene lookup returns CDR1 SGHRS and CDR2 YFSETQ. The ends were cut back, 4 bases at V and 5 bases at J, with 15 bases in the middle. The CDR3 sequence: CASSIGLVGTGELFF. The CDR3 coding sequence is TGCGCCAGCAGCATAGGCCTAGTGGGTACCGGGGAGCTGTTTTTT.

The chain couples TRBV5-1 to TRBJ1-2; D is possibly TRBD1 (5 bases). The CDR3 sequence is 15 residues long. The ends were cut back, 6 bases at V and 3 bases at J, with 18 bases in the middle. Germline CDR1 reads SGHRS; CDR2 reads YFSETQ. The CDR3 coding sequence is TGCGCCAGCAAGGCCTTAGCGGGGACCGACTATGGCTACACCTTC. Protein sequence: CASKALAGTDYGYTF.

This clone was counted a few times. This chain connects TRBV28 to TRBJ1-3; the D is unclear. This CDR3 spans 14 amino acids. Germline assignment: CDR1 MDHEN and CDR2 SYDVKM. V lost 8 bases to trimming and J lost 2 bases, with 13 bases between them. The CDR3 is CASGSGVAGNTIYF. The CDR3 region has the DNA TGTGCCAGCGGGTCCGGGGTAGCTGGAAACACCATATATTTT.